This T cell receptor (beta chain) was identified in a study of blood T cells in healthy people across ages. From germline, CDR1 is LGHNA and CDR2 YNFKEQ. The CDR3 totals 19 residues. V was clipped by 1 base and J by 4 bases, with 22 bases between them. The use of a sample-barcoded 5' primer and a J-beta primer mix characterized a second PCR of about 6 to 12 cycles. At least 3 million CDR3-containing paired-end reads were obtained per sample. Each CDR3 protein is one row after TCRdb ran MiXCR on the 5' RACE reads. The sample yields hundreds of thousands of distinct CDR3 sequences, 24% seen once. This clonotype was observed a few times. What it binds is not known. The study's findings and limits: Naive T cell percentage showed a strong correlation with TCR beta diversity. Among long-lived donors, naive CD4+ cells were more numerous and diversity higher than in aged donors.

These data also formed part of another study, on T cells of mothers and their children.

The clonotype originates from a boy between 10 and 17 years old in good health. Input material: blood. V gene TRBV4-2 combines with J gene TRBJ2-2; maybe TRBD2 (6 bases). In DNA, the CDR3 is TGTGCCAGCAGCCAAGGGGGTTATTCGGTCAGGGAGGTCACCGGGGAGCTGTTTTTT. Translating it yields CASSQGGYSVREVTGELFF.